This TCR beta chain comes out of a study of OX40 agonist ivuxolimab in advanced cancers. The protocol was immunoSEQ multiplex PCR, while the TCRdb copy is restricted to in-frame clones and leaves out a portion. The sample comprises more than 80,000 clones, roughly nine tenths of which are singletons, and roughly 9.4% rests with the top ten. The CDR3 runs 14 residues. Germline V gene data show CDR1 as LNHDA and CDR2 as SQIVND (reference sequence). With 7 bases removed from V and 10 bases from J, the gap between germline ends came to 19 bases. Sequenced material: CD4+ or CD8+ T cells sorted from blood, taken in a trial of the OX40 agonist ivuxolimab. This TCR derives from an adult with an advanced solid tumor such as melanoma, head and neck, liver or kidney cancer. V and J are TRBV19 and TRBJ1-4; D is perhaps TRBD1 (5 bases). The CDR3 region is CASTPPSSDRKLFF. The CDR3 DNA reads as TGTGCCAGTACCCCCCCGTCCTCCGACAGAAAACTGTTTTTT.